This TCR beta chain was captured by sequencing in a study of CD8+CD57+ T cells in acquired aplastic anemia. Study outcomes and limitations: Significance was not reached for CD8+ Simpson's diversity between patients and controls. Patients and controls were found to share fewer than 35 CD8+ CDR3 sequences.

The germline gives CDR1 MNHNY, CDR2 SVGAGI (reference sequence). V was pared by 2 bases and J by 5 bases, with 15 bases between. The CDR3 has 15 amino acids. TCR beta VDJ and CDR3 profiling used genomic DNA as template. MiXCR, run by TCRdb on the reads, gives a single entry per CDR3 protein. The sample has some 70,000 distinct CDR3 sequences; roughly half are singletons. This clonotype was seen many times. What it binds is not known. The chain has TRBV6-6 and TRBJ2-5, with D perhaps TRBD1 or TRBD2 (7 bases each). The specimen sequenced was sorted CD4+, CD8+, or CD8+CD57+ T cells (not recorded which) from PBMCs. The source is a human donor in good health, serving as a control. The DNA for the CDR3 is TGTGCCAGCAGTTACCTATACAGGGGAGGGGAGACCCAGTACTTC. Protein sequence: CASSYLYRGGETQYF.